The 5 T cell receptor beta chains below all came from one sample that was sequenced in a study of shared clonotypes between healthy human individuals (dated by TCRdb to about 2020). Receptor libraries were prepared by the immunoSEQ multiplex PCR assay. The immuneACCESS repertoire file appears here via TCRdb, limited to in-frame rearrangements. These files lack a portion of the clones; in checked studies, under half of the deficit traces to unresolved V genes, and the cause of the others is not known. In this sample the table shows 850,000 to 1,100,000 clones, approximately 80% of which occur a single time. 0.89% of the sample belongs to the ten largest clones. The sequencing input was memory CD4+ T cells from PBMCs. The cell subset or site label for this specimen denotes: CD45RA-negative fraction. The origin of the receptors is a man aged 18 to 30 in good health. Some clones in this sample may be carry-over from other donors' samples.

This chain connects TRBV11-1 to TRBJ2-1; 8 bases are a match to TRBD2. The CDR3 length is 15 residues. V lost 3 bases to trimming and J lost 6 bases; unmatched junction nucleotides: 7. The V gene's germline CDR1 is SGHAT and CDR2 FQDESV (reference sequence). CDR3 in DNA: TGTGCCAGCAGCTTGAGGGCGGGAGGTGGCAATGAGCAGTTCTTC. It yields the protein CASSLRAGGGNEQFF.

This chain connects TRBV28 to TRBJ1-2; TRBD1 matches 8 bases. Germline V CDR1 and CDR2: MDHEN, SYDVKM. There are 12 residues in the CDR3. V shed 2 bases and J 10 bases; nucleotides not matched to a gene: 3. CDR3 DNA: TGTGCCAGCAGTTTACGCAGGGGGCACTACACCTTC. It yields the protein CASSLRRGHYTF.

The CDR3 region has the DNA TGCGCCAGCAGTGGACTAGCGGGAGGGATCACAGATACGCAGTATTTT. Its protein is CASSGLAGGITDTQYF. This chain joins TRBV5-1 and TRBJ2-3; 15 bases align to TRBD2. In germline, CDR1 is SGHRS, CDR2 YFSETQ. This CDR3 contains 16 residues. The J segment lost 2 bases and the V segment lost 5 bases, leaving 3 bases of the junction unmatched.

The rearrangement links TRBV4-1 to TRBJ2-5, with 7 bases fitting TRBD1. The germline V gene has CDR1 MGHRA and CDR2 YSYEKL. CDR3 length: 12 residues. J lost 11 bases, V lost 1 base, and 4 bases had no gene match. This CDR3 reads CASSQGTGQQYF. CDR3 DNA sequence: TGCGCCAGCAGCCAAGGGACAGGCCAACAGTACTTC.

The chain carries TRBV14 and TRBJ2-3, with D perhaps TRBD1 (6 bases). Germline CDR1 is SGHDN and CDR2 is FVKESK. The CDR3 extends over 18 amino acids. V was shortened by 1 base and J by 1 base, with 18 bases between the two germline ends. The chain's CDR3 is CASSQGPRGVPRTDTQYF. The CDR3 coding sequence is TGTGCCAGCAGCCAAGGCCCCAGGGGAGTTCCACGCACAGATACGCAGTATTTT.